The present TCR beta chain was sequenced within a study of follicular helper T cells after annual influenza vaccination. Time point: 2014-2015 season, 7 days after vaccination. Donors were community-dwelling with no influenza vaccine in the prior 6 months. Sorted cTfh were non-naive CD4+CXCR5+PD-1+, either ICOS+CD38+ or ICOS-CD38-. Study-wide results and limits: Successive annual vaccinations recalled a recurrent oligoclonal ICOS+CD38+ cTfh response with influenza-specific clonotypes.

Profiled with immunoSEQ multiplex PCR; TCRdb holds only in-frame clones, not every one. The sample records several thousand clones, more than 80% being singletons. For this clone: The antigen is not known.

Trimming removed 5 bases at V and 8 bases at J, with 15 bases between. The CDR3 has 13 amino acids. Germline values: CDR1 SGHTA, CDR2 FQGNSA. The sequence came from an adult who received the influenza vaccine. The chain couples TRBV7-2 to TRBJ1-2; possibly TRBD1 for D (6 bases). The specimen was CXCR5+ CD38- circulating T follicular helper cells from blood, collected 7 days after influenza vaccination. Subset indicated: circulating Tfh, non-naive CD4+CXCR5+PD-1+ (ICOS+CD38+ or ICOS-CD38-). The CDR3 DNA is TGTGCCAGCAGCCCGACAGGACGCCACGGCTACACCTTC. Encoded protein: CASSPTGRHGYTF.